Included here is one T cell receptor beta chain sequence, with context. The target antigen is unknown. This CDR3 spans 14 amino acids. The V and J ends lost 7 bases and 1 base respectively, with 14 bases between them. The germline V gene encodes CDR1 SGDLS and CDR2 YYNGEE. Generated by immunoSEQ multiplex PCR, the TCRdb table keeps only in-frame clones and is missing some. The sample contains roughly 300,000 clones, 75% to 90% of which appear only once. The data derive from a study of Ad26.COV2.S vaccination and SARS-CoV-2 variants. Across the study: Intramuscularly, Ad26.COV2.S was given either once or twice, 56 days apart.

As to treatment: over 15 received Ad26.COV2.S at low or high dose, single or two shots; roughly 5 received placebo; per-sample allocation not given. Following the first vaccine or placebo injection, samples were taken on day 63. Study-wide points: Greater spike-specific TCR breadth was seen in vaccine recipients than in placebo recipients.

The chain combines TRBV9 with TRBJ1-1, with D unclear. The source material was peripheral blood, sampled in a trial of Ad26.COV2.S vaccine versus placebo. This clonotype was sampled from a person aged 18-65 years who received the Ad26.COV2.S COVID-19 vaccine or a placebo. The CDR3 reads CASGPSFENTEAFF. In DNA form, the CDR3 reads TGTGCCAGCGGCCCGTCCTTCGAGAACACTGAAGCTTTCTTT.